The entry below describes one T cell receptor beta chain. The entry originates in a study of graft-versus-host responses after intestinal transplantation. The protocol was immunoSEQ multiplex PCR, while the TCRdb copy is restricted to in-frame clones and leaves out a portion. The repertoire holds under 20,000 clones, around 87% seen once, with roughly 6.6% in the top ten. CDR1 is SGDLS and CDR2 is YYNGEE in the germline V gene. V shed 0 bases and J shed 8 bases, with 8 bases lying between them. The CDR3 has 13 residues. Sequencing was performed on bone marrow, taken 125 days after intestinal transplantation. The origin of this receptor is a human patient who received an intestinal transplant, so some T cells may come from the graft donor. This chain connects TRBV9 to TRBJ1-4; D is uncertain. CDR3 region: CASSVGGGEKLFF. Written as DNA, the CDR3 is TGTGCCAGCAGCGTAGGGGGTGGAGAAAAACTGTTTTTT. Full variable domain (outside the CDR3, taken from reference TRBV9 and TRBJ1-4): DSGVTQTPKHLITATGQRVTLRCSPRSGDLSVYWYQQSLDQGLQFLIQYYNGEERAKGNILERFSAQQFPDLHSELNLSSLELGDSALYFCASSVGGGEKLFFGSGTQLSVL.